This T cell receptor (beta chain) was profiled in a study of blood T cell repertoires in COVID-19. Study-level information: Samples representing acute and convalescent COVID-19 were sourced from the United States, Italy and Spain.

Looked up from germline, CDR1 is MRHNA and CDR2 is SNTAGT. Trimming took 6 bases from V and 2 from J, leaving 14 bases between them. The CDR3 is 15 residues long. Authors' data handling: Counts of nucleated cells, estimated from reference gene primer amplification, were obtained. Repertoires were generated with immunoSEQ multiplex PCR, while TCRdb's copy carries only in-frame clones and drops some. V, J and clone size derive from that table, while D and trimming were established from the DNA sequence. The sample has a few hundred thousand clones; roughly four fifths are singletons. Residents of under 25 US areas, aged about 18 to 89 years, made up the participants. All recovered Cohort 3 donors got two negative PCRs, got clearance, or saw symptom resolution.

The sequencing sample was made of PBMCs or T cells enriched from blood (not recorded which). The clonotype comes from a woman aged 45-60 years who had recovered from COVID-19. The V gene is TRBV6-4, the J gene TRBJ1-5; no clear D. The CDR3 DNA sequence: TGTGCCAGCAGGAAGAGACTTTGGGGCAATCAGCCCCAGCATTTT. Protein sequence: CASRKRLWGNQPQHF.